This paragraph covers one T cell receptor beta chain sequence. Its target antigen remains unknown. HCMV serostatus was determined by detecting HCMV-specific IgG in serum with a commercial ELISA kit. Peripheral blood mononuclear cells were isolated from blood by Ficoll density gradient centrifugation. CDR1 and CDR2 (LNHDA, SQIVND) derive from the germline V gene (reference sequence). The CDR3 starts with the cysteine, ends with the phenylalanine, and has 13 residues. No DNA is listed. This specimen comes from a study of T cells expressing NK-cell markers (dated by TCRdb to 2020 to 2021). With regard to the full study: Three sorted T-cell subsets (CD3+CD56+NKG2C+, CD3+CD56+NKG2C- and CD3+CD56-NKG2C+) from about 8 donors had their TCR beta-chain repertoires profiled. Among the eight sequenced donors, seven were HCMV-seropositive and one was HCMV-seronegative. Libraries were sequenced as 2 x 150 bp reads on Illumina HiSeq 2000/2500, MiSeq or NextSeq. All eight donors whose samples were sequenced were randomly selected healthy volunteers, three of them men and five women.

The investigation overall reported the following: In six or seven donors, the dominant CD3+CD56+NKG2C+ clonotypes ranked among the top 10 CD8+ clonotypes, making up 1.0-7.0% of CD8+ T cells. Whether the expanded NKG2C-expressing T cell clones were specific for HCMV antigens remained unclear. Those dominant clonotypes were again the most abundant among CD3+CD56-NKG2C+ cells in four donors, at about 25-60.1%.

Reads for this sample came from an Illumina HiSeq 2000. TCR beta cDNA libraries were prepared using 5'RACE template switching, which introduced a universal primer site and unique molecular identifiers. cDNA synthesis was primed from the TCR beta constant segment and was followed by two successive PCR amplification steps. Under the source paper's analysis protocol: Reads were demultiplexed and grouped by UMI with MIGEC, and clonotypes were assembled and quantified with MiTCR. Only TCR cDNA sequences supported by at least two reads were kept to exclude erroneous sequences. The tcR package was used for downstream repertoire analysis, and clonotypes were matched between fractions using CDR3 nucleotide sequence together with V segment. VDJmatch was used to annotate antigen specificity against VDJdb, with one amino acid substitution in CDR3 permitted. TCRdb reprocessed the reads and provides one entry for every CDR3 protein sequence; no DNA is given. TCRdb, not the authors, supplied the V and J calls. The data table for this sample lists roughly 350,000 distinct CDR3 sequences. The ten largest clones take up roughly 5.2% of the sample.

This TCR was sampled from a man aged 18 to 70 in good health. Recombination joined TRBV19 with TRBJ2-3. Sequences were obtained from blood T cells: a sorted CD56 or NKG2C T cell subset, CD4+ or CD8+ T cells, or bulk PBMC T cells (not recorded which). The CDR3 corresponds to CASSMGSGDTQYF.